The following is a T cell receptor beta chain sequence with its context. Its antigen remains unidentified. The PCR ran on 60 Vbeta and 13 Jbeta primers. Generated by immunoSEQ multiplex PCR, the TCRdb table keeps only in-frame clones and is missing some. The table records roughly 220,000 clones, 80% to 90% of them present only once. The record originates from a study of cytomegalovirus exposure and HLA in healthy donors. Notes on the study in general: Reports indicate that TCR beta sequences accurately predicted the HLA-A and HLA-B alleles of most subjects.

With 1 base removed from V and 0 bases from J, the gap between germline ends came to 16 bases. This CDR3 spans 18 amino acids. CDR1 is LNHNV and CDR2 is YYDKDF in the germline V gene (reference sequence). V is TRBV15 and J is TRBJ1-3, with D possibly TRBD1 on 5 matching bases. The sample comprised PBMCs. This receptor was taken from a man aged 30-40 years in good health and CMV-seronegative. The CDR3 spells CATSRGSPSTVSGNTIYF. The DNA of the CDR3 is TGTGCCACCAGCAGAGGTAGTCCCTCGACAGTCTCTGGAAACACCATATATTTT.